The clone carrying this T cell receptor beta chain was recorded many times. TCRdb called the RT-PCR reads again in MiXCR, with one record for every CDR3 protein. This sample has about 680,000 distinct CDR3 sequences, with 11% to 15% found just once. The TCR originated in a female donor in good health, serving as a healthy control. Sequencing was carried out using memory CD4+ T cells from blood.

In nucleotides, the CDR3 is TGCGCCAGCAGCCCCCAGGGGTTCCAAGAGACCCAGTACTTC. Translation gives CASSPQGFQETQYF. The chain carries TRBV4-3 and TRBJ2-5, with TRBD1 as a possible D gene (6 bases). V shed 4 bases and J shed 1 base, with 10 bases lying between them. The CDR3 covers 14 residues. Germline V CDR1 and CDR2: LGHNA, YSLEER.